This TCR beta chain is from a study of shared clonotypes between healthy human individuals. V gave up 2 bases and J gave up 7 bases, with 15 bases separating them. This CDR3 region has 15 residues. From germline, CDR1 is SGHTA and CDR2 FQGTGA. TCRdb's table, derived via immunoSEQ multiplex PCR, lists solely in-frame clones and lacks some. The sample has 550,000 to 700,000 clones; 73% are singletons. The chain joins TRBV7-3 to TRBJ2-1; possible D gene TRBD2, 6 bases. The sequenced material came from memory CD4+ T cells sorted from blood. Documented subset: CD45RA-negative fraction. The receptor was isolated from a woman in her thirties in good health. The CDR3 nucleotides are TGTGCCAGCAGCTTATGGGGGAGTCGGGAGAATGAGCAGTTCTTC. As protein: CASSLWGSRENEQFF.